These 6 T cell receptor beta chains were sequenced from one sample in a study of blood T cell repertoires in COVID-19. Repertoires were generated with immunoSEQ multiplex PCR, while TCRdb's copy carries only in-frame clones and drops some. The sample lists approximately 210,000 clones; less than 90% were seen once. The sample taken for sequencing was peripheral blood. The receptors were sampled from a woman in her 70s with acute or convalescent COVID-19.

DNA for the CDR3: TGTGCCTCCGGGGTGGGAGACCAAGAGACCCAGTACTTC. Residues: CASGVGDQETQYF. J is TRBJ2-5 and V is TRBV10-3, with a possible D match to TRBD2 (5 bases). Trimming removed 11 bases at V and 0 bases at J, with 13 bases between. Germline CDR1 reads ENHRY; CDR2 reads SYGVKD. CDR3 size: 13 residues.

The chain is built from TRBV5-1 and TRBJ2-1; 8 bases match TRBD2. The ends lost 2 bases at V and 4 bases at J; junction bases unmatched: 8. In germline, CDR1 is SGHRS, CDR2 YFSETQ. CDR3 length: 16 amino acids. The CDR3 reads CASSLGGSGTYNEQFF. The DNA for the CDR3 is TGCGCCAGCAGCTTAGGAGGTAGCGGGACGTACAATGAGCAGTTCTTC.

This clone is a singleton in its sample. The V gene is TRBV6-2 or TRBV6-3, the J gene TRBJ2-1, with 9 bases lining up with TRBD2. J was trimmed by 12 bases and V by 4 bases; bases with no gene match: 4. The V gene's germline CDR1 is MNHEY and CDR2 SVGEGT. The CDR3 consists of 12 residues. CDR3: CASSSTSGLQFF. CDR3 bases: TGTGCCAGCAGTTCAACTAGCGGGCTGCAGTTCTTC.

The genes are TRBV7-2 and TRBJ2-5; TRBD2 matches at 8 bases. Germline-derived CDR1 and CDR2 are SGHTA and FQGNSA. This CDR3 comprises 15 residues. The V and J ends lost 5 bases and 4 bases, in that order; junction bases with no gene match: 9. CDR3 protein: CASSAGTSTRETQYF. In DNA form, the CDR3 reads TGTGCCAGCAGCGCCGGGACTAGTACGCGAGAGACCCAGTACTTC.

The gene calls are TRBV3-1 (or the pseudogene TRBV3-2) and TRBJ1-2; D possibly corresponds to TRBD1 (6 bases). Germline values: CDR1 LGHDT, CDR2 YNNKEL (reference sequence). V gave up 3 bases and J gave up 4 bases, with 12 bases separating them. The CDR3 is 14 amino acids. Here the CDR3 DNA reads TGTGCCAGCAGCCACAGCAGGGGAAGCTATGGCTACACCTTC. Encoded protein: CASSHSRGSYGYTF.

The J gene is TRBJ2-3, the V gene TRBV19, with 10 bases that match TRBD1. The CDR3 length is 15 residues. Unmatched junction bases numbered 2, after V lost 5 bases and J lost 0 bases. Germline V gene sequence: CDR1 LNHDA, CDR2 SQIVND (reference sequence). CDR3 region: CASSGTGASTDTQYF. CDR3 nucleotide sequence: TGTGCCAGTAGTGGGACAGGGGCTAGCACAGATACGCAGTATTTT. Full variable domain (remainder filled in from reference TRBV19 and TRBJ2-3): DGGITQSPKYLFRKEGQNVTLSCEQNLNHDAMYWYRQDPGQGLRLIYYSQIVNDFQKGDIAEGYSVSREKKESFPLTVTSAQKNPTAFYLCASSGTGASTDTQYFGPGTRLTVL.